The rows below give T cell receptor beta chains drawn from one sample of a study of blood T cell repertoires in COVID-19. Libraries were prepared by immunoSEQ multiplex PCR; TCRdb keeps only in-frame clonotypes and omits some of them. The sample gives around 300,000 clones, approximately 89% of which show up once; around 5% is in the top ten. Sample: PBMCs or T cells enriched from blood (not recorded which). The receptor set was obtained from a man in his thirties or forties who had recovered from COVID-19. CDR3s include the opening cysteine and the closing phenylalanine or tryptophan. The order of the fields is J gene, D gene, clone size, V gene, CDR3 DNA, CDR3 protein. The D gene is left open where the match is weak. Only part of the rows carry a size: once, few, many, or a class if the clone is expanded.

>TRBJ2-1|.|.|TRBV18
TGTGCCAGCTCACTAACGCTACAGGGCTCCTACAATGAGCAGTTCTTC
CASSLTLQGSYNEQFF
>TRBJ1-5|.|.|TRBV15
TGTGCCACCAGCAGGACGGGGATGGGGTTAAATAGCAATCAGCCCCAGCATTTT
CATSRTGMGLNSNQPQHF
>TRBJ1-6|TRBD1|.|TRBV4-2
TGTGCCAGCAGCCAAGCAGACAGGGGTGGTTCACCCCTCCACTTT
CASSQADRGGSPLHF
>TRBJ2-3|TRBD2|.|TRBV9
TGTGCCAGCAGCGTAGATTTCCAGCGGGGGGGCGTCGATACGCAGTATTTT
CASSVDFQRGGVDTQYF
>TRBJ2-7|TRBD1|.|TRBV9
TGTGCCAGCAGCGTAGGGACAGGACCTTGGGAGCAGTACTTC
CASSVGTGPWEQYF
>TRBJ2-3|TRBD1|.|TRBV28
TGTGCCAGCAGTTTGGTGGGACAGGGTACCGATACGCAGTATTTT
CASSLVGQGTDTQYF
>TRBJ1-2|TRBD1|.|TRBV27
TGTGCCAGCAGTCCCGGGACAGGGGGGGACTATGGCTACACCTTC
CASSPGTGGDYGYTF
>TRBJ2-3|TRBD1|many|TRBV28
TGTGCCAGCAGTTCGTGGACAGGGGCCCACCGGGATACGCAGTATTTT
CASSSWTGAHRDTQYF
>TRBJ1-3|.|.|TRBV18
TGTGCCAGCTCACCGTTTAGGACAGCCCCGATGAGCTCTGGAAACACCATATATTTT
CASSPFRTAPMSSGNTIYF
>TRBJ1-1|.|.|TRBV5-6
TGTGCCAGCAGCTCCAGAGGGGGCACTGAAGCTTTCTTT
CASSSRGGTEAFF
>TRBJ2-1|.|.|TRBV19
TGTGCCAGTAGTATCATGGGGGGAGACAATGAGCAGTTCTTC
CASSIMGGDNEQFF
>TRBJ1-4|.|.|TRBV11-2
TGTGCCAGCAGCTCGGACAGACTTACTAATGAAAAACTGTTTTTT
CASSSDRLTNEKLFF
>TRBJ2-1|.|.|TRBV5-6
TGTGCCAGCCTTATAGGCGGTGAGCAGTTCTTC
CASLIGGEQFF
>TRBJ1-2|.|.|TRBV30
TGTGCCTGGAGAACAGGGTTTTATGGCTACACCTTC
CAWRTGFYGYTF
>TRBJ2-1|TRBD1|.|TRBV11-3
TGTGCCAGCAGCCGGGACAGGGGCGATGAGCAGTTCTTC
CASSRDRGDEQFF
>TRBJ2-5|.|.|TRBV5-4
TGTGCCAGCAGCCCCCCCGGGGGAGAGACCCAGTACTTC
CASSPPGGETQYF
>TRBJ2-2|.|.|TRBV6-1
TGTGCCAGCAGTGAACAGGTTACCACCGGGGAGCTGTTTTTT
CASSEQVTTGELFF
>TRBJ1-1|TRBD1|once|TRBV4-1
TGCGCCAGCAGCCCACGGGGGTCAGGGGGTACTGAAGCTTTCTTT
CASSPRGSGGTEAFF
>TRBJ2-7|TRBD1|.|TRBV2
TGTGCCAGCAGTGGGATCGGGACAGACGAGTTGAAGCAGTACTTC
CASSGIGTDELKQYF
>TRBJ2-1|TRBD2|once|TRBV20-1
TGCAGTGCCGCGACTAGCGCCGAGCAGTTCTTC
CSAATSAEQFF
>TRBJ2-7|.|once|TRBV6-4
TGTGCCAGCCGGGGGACGAACCCCTACGAGCAGTACTTC
CASRGTNPYEQYF
>TRBJ2-7|.|.|TRBV14
TGTGCCAGCAGTCTGGGAGGCAGGTACGAGCAGTACTTC
CASSLGGRYEQYF
>TRBJ1-4|.|few|TRBV28
TGTGCCACACGGACACTGAATGAAAAACTGTTTTTT
CATRTLNEKLFF
>TRBJ1-1|.|.|TRBV7-6
TGTGCCAGCAGCTTAGCATGGCGGGGCTTTAACACTGAAGCTTTCTTT
CASSLAWRGFNTEAFF
>TRBJ1-2|TRBD1|.|TRBV3-1/TRBV3-2
TGTGCCAGCAGTAGGGGGGACAGCGGCTACACCTTC
CASSRGDSGYTF
>TRBJ2-5|TRBD1|.|TRBV7-6
TGTGCCAGCAGCTGGGGACAGGGAGGAGAGACCCAGTACTTC
CASSWGQGGETQYF
>TRBJ1-6|.|.|TRBV2
TGTGCCAGCAGTGAAGCGCCCGGAGGGTTCAATTCACCCCTCCACTTT
CASSEAPGGFNSPLHF
>TRBJ2-3|.|.|TRBV5-1
TGCGCCAGCAGCTTGCGGGTAGTCGGCACAGATACGCAGTATTTT
CASSLRVVGTDTQYF
>TRBJ2-7|.|.|TRBV7-8
TGTGCCAGCAGCAACGACTTAACTCGCTCCTACGAGCAGTACTTC
CASSNDLTRSYEQYF
>TRBJ2-5|.|.|TRBV18
TGTGTCAGCTCCATAGGAGGCAACCAAGAGACCCAGTACTTC
CVSSIGGNQETQYF
>TRBJ2-7|.|once|TRBV6-5
TGTGCCAGCAGCCCGGGGATCCGGGAGCAGTACTTC
CASSPGIREQYF
>TRBJ2-3|TRBD2|.|TRBV19
TGTGCCAGTAGTGCGGGAGGGGGATACACAGATACGCAGTATTTT
CASSAGGGYTDTQYF
>TRBJ1-2|.|.|TRBV28
TGTGCCAGCAGTTTAGGGGCCAAGGGCGGCTATGGCTACACCTTC
CASSLGAKGGYGYTF